The 9 T cell receptor beta chains below come from one sample, sequenced in a study of blood T cell repertoires in COVID-19. TCRdb's copy holds only in-frame clones and misses some; the assay was immunoSEQ multiplex PCR. There are 250,000 to 300,000 clones in the sample; 75% to 95% occur only once, and roughly 1.1% lies in the top ten. The sample consisted of PBMCs or T cells enriched from blood (not recorded which). These TCRs come from a woman in her thirties who had recovered from COVID-19.

The V gene is TRBV4-3, the J gene TRBJ2-1; 12 nucleotides agree with TRBD2. Per the germline V gene, CDR1 is LGHNA and CDR2 is YSLEER. This CDR3 is 16 amino acids long. V shed 2 bases, J shed 8 bases, and the junction held 7 bases outside the gene matches. The CDR3 loop reads CASSQRLAGERDEQFF. The CDR3 DNA sequence: TGCGCCAGCAGCCAAAGACTAGCGGGAGAGAGGGATGAGCAGTTCTTC.

The V call is TRBV28, the J call TRBJ1-2, with D unclear. This CDR3 is built from 15 residues. The germline CDR1 and CDR2 sequences are MDHEN and SYDVKM. With 1 base removed from V and 2 bases from J, the gap between germline ends came to 11 bases. CDR3 sequence (DNA): TGTGCCAGCAGTTTATTTGGTGGCAGGAACTATGGCTACACCTTC. Its protein is CASSLFGGRNYGYTF.

V usage is TRBV6-4 and J usage is TRBJ1-1, with 8 bases matching TRBD1. With 2 bases clipped from V and 7 bases from J, the junction kept 15 bases outside the gene matches. The CDR3 runs 17 residues. The germline V gene encodes CDR1 MRHNA and CDR2 SNTAGT. CDR3 sequence: CASSDLTDRAGPGEAFF. CDR3 DNA sequence: TGTGCCAGCAGTGACCTCACGGACAGGGCCGGTCCGGGTGAAGCTTTCTTT.

This chain connects TRBV4-3 to TRBJ1-4, with a weak D call TRBD1 (5 bases). This CDR3 is built from 15 residues. V lost 3 bases and J 7 bases, leaving 15 bases between the germline ends. Germline assignment: CDR1 LGHNA and CDR2 YSLEER. The CDR3 DNA sequence: TGCGCCAGCAGCCAGCAGGGTCTCGGGAGTGAAAAACTGTTTTTT. It translates to CASSQQGLGSEKLFF.

This clone was counted only a few times. The chain links TRBV10-2 to TRBJ1-2; 7 nucleotides match TRBD1. There are 12 residues in the CDR3. J lost 6 bases, V lost 10 bases, and 8 bases had no gene match. CDR1 is WSHSY, CDR2 SAAADI, per germline. CDR3 protein: CATTQGQDGYTF. CDR3 DNA: TGCGCCACCACCCAAGGACAGGATGGCTACACCTTC.

The V call is TRBV5-4, the J call TRBJ1-4, with D unclear. Germline V lookup: CDR1 SGHNT, CDR2 YYREEE (reference sequence). Trimming took off 3 bases at V and 3 bases at J, with 9 bases between the two ends. The CDR3 has 14 amino acids. Here the CDR3 DNA reads TGTGCCAGCAGCTACCACGGTTCTAATGAAAAACTGTTTTTT. Protein product: CASSYHGSNEKLFF.

The chain has TRBV11-1 and TRBJ2-7, with 7 bases lining up with TRBD1. There are 15 residues in the CDR3. Germline values: CDR1 SGHAT, CDR2 FQDESV (reference sequence). V was clipped by 4 bases and J by 3 bases; unmatched bases: 9. This CDR3 reads CASSYSSDRVYEQYF. CDR3 bases: TGTGCCAGCAGCTATTCTTCCGACAGGGTCTACGAGCAGTACTTC.

CDR3 sequence (DNA): TGTGCCAGCTCACCTCGTCCCGGGACAGGGGGAGAGACCCAGTACTTC. Its translation is CASSPRPGTGGETQYF. The chain links TRBV18 to TRBJ2-5, with 11 bases identical to TRBD1. Looked up from germline, CDR1 is KGHSH and CDR2 is LQKENI. Unmatched junction bases numbered 7, after V lost 3 bases and J lost 4 bases. The CDR3 is 16 residues long.

This clone was counted between two and nine times. The V gene is TRBV6-2 or TRBV6-3, the J gene TRBJ1-6; no reliable D call. Trimming took off 5 bases at V and 3 bases at J, with 8 bases between the two ends. From germline, CDR1 is MNHEY and CDR2 SVGEGT. This CDR3 contains 14 residues. The DNA of the CDR3 is TGTGCCAGCAGTATACAGAGCTATAATTCACCCCTCCACTTT. This gives the protein CASSIQSYNSPLHF.